Presented here are 14 T cell receptor beta chains from one specimen sequenced in a study of shared clonotypes between healthy human individuals. The method was immunoSEQ multiplex PCR; TCRdb's version includes in-frame clones alone and lacks a portion of them. The sample holds hundreds of thousands of clones, 95% to 98% seen once. The sequenced material came from naive CD4+ T cells sorted from blood. Stated subset: CD45RA+ positively selected. Receptors were obtained from a woman in her twenties or thirties in good health.

The chain recombines TRBV19 with TRBJ2-1, with D unclear. The germline V gene encodes CDR1 LNHDA and CDR2 SQIVND (reference sequence). This CDR3 has 13 residues. Trimming cost V 7 bases and J 0 bases, with 7 bases left between them. The CDR3 reads CASMKTSYNEQFF. DNA of the CDR3: TGTGCCAGTATGAAAACCTCCTACAATGAGCAGTTCTTC.

V and J are TRBV5-4 and TRBJ1-1; D is possibly TRBD1 (5 bases). Germline V gene lookup returns CDR1 SGHNT and CDR2 YYREEE (reference sequence). The CDR3 runs to 16 residues. Trimming shortened V by 0 bases and J by 0 bases, and 12 bases separated the two germline ends. In DNA form, the CDR3 reads TGTGCCAGCAGCTTGGACGGAGGGACCTTGAACACTGAAGCTTTCTTT. This sequence encodes CASSLDGGTLNTEAFF.

The chain links TRBV5-5 to TRBJ1-5; tentative D call: TRBD1 (5 bases). This CDR3 comprises 16 residues. Trimming cost V 4 bases and J 11 bases, with 25 bases left between them. Germline V gene lookup returns CDR1 SGHKS and CDR2 YYEKEE (reference sequence). CDR3 region: CASSPQFDRPPRAQHF. CDR3 bases: TGTGCCAGCAGCCCTCAGTTTGACAGACCCCCGCGGGCCCAGCATTTT.

The V gene is TRBV18, the J gene TRBJ1-5; no clear D gene. V gave up 2 bases and J gave up 7 bases, with 15 bases separating them. The CDR3 loop spans 15 amino acids. Germline-derived CDR1 and CDR2 are KGHSH and LQKENI. This chain's CDR3 is CASSPMQADGQPQHF. As DNA, the CDR3 is TGTGCCAGCTCACCAATGCAGGCCGACGGGCAGCCCCAGCATTTT.

The chain carries TRBV10-2 and TRBJ2-7, with 11 nucleotides matching TRBD2. V gave up 6 bases and J gave up 1 base; unmatched junction bases: 5. The CDR3 has 15 amino acids. Germline CDR1 WSHSY, CDR2 SAAADI. CDR3 DNA: TGCGCCAGCAGGGAGACTAGCGGGATATCCTACGAGCAGTACTTC. It translates to CASRETSGISYEQYF.

The gene calls are TRBV7-8 and TRBJ2-7; 11 bases agree with TRBD2. The CDR3 covers 16 residues. Germline assignment: CDR1 SGHVS and CDR2 FQNEAQ. V shed 5 bases, J shed 7 bases, and the junction held 13 bases outside the gene matches. This chain's CDR3 is CASSLPLASGRWEQYF. The CDR3 DNA follows: TGTGCCAGCAGCCTGCCCCTTGCTAGCGGGAGGTGGGAGCAGTACTTC.

This rearrangement joins TRBV4-2 to TRBJ1-4; TRBD1 matches 7 bases. The germline V gene has CDR1 LGHNA and CDR2 YNFKEQ. The CDR3 is made up of 19 amino acids. The ends lost 1 base at V and 4 bases at J; junction bases unmatched: 15. The CDR3 reads CASSQVIRTGREFNEKLFF. DNA of the CDR3: TGTGCCAGCAGCCAAGTCATTAGGACAGGAAGGGAGTTTAATGAAAAACTGTTTTTT.

V is TRBV10-2 and J is TRBJ2-3, with D possibly being TRBD2 (5 bases). The germline V gene has CDR1 WSHSY and CDR2 SAAADI. The CDR3 sequence is 15 residues long. Deletions cut 3 bases from V and 4 bases from J, with 14 bases between. The chain's CDR3 is CASSEGLVRADTQYF. In nucleotides, the CDR3 is TGCGCCAGCAGTGAAGGGCTGGTGCGGGCAGATACGCAGTATTTT.

This sequence joins TRBV9 and TRBJ2-2; no clear D gene. V was pared by 5 bases and J by 1 base, with 6 bases between. The CDR3 loop spans 13 amino acids. Germline V gene lookup returns CDR1 SGDLS and CDR2 YYNGEE. In DNA, the CDR3 is TGTGCCAGCAGTCTTGAGAACACCGGGGAGCTGTTTTTT. Amino acids: CASSLENTGELFF.

As for this clone: Distinct nucleotide sequences in the sample also encode this CDR3. V gene TRBV5-1 combines with J gene TRBJ1-3, with D maybe TRBD1 (5 bases). Germline CDR1 SGHRS, CDR2 YFSETQ. V was shortened by 0 bases and J by 0 bases, with 7 bases between the two germline ends. This CDR3 comprises 15 residues. The chain's CDR3 is CASSLGQTSGNTIYF. DNA for the CDR3: TGCGCCAGCAGCTTGGGACAGACCTCTGGAAACACCATATATTTT.

This clone was recorded once. V usage is TRBV6-5 and J usage is TRBJ2-5; 9 bases are shared with TRBD1. Unmatched junction bases numbered 14, after V lost 11 bases and J lost 4 bases. This CDR3 is 15 amino acids long. The germline V gene encodes CDR1 MNHEY and CDR2 SVGAGI. The chain's CDR3 is CASQGPGQGRETQYF. Here the CDR3 DNA reads TGTGCCTCCCAAGGACCGGGACAGGGTCGAGAGACCCAGTACTTC.

J is TRBJ1-5 and V is TRBV6-5; unclear D gene. The CDR3 is made up of 14 amino acids. V was trimmed by 8 bases and J by 4 bases, leaving 15 bases between them. In germline, CDR1 is MNHEY, CDR2 SVGAGI. CDR3 coding DNA: TGTGCCAGCCAGATGAGGAAAGAAAATCAGCCCCAGCATTTT. It encodes CASQMRKENQPQHF.

In this sample, this clone turned up once. The CDR3 loop reads CASRSRETQYF. The CDR3 DNA reads TGTGCCAGCAGATCTAGGGAGACCCAGTACTTC. The chain has TRBV6-6 and TRBJ2-5; no clear D. Germline V gene sequence: CDR1 MNHNY, CDR2 SVGAGI (reference sequence). Trimming removed 6 bases at V and 5 bases at J, with 7 bases between. This CDR3 has 11 amino acids.

This chain joins TRBV5-5 and TRBJ1-2; D perhaps matches TRBD1 (5 bases). The CDR3 covers 13 residues. With 0 bases removed from V and 8 bases from J, the gap between germline ends came to 11 bases. CDR1 and CDR2 (germline): SGHKS, YYEKEE (reference sequence). Here the CDR3 DNA reads TGTGCCAGCAGCTTGGCCGCGACAGACGGCTACACCTTC. It encodes CASSLAATDGYTF.